The clone carrying this T cell receptor (beta chain) was found a few times. Its antigen is as yet unknown. This sample was included in a study of blood T cells in healthy people across ages. Background on the study: The capture of about one barcoded beta molecule per two T cells was achieved by template switching.

General study findings and limits: A greater number of naive CD4+ cells and higher diversity distinguished long-lived donors from aged donors.

CDR3 length: 19 amino acids. From germline, CDR1 is SGHAT and CDR2 FQNNGV. After removal of 0 bases from V and 3 bases from J, the junction contained 9 bases not matched to a gene. Next came a second PCR, run for roughly 6 to 11 cycles, which used a sample-barcoded 5' primer along with a J-beta primer mix. Each cDNA molecule carried a tag from a template-switch adaptor that contained 12 random nucleotides. TCRdb re-derived calls from the 5' RACE reads in MiXCR, one entry per CDR3 protein. The sample lists over 600,000 distinct CDR3 sequences, around 21% occurring once. Source material: blood. The rearrangement links TRBV11-2 to TRBJ2-3, with 13 nucleotides matching TRBD2. The sequence was obtained from a man aged 70-80 years in good health. CDR3: CASSLDNRLAGGTTDTQYF. The CDR3 DNA reads TGTGCCAGCAGCTTAGACAATCGACTAGCGGGAGGAACTACAGATACGCAGTATTTT. The full variable domain, in which reference TRBV11-2 and TRBJ2-3 provide the parts outside the CDR3, is EAGVAQSPRYKIIEKRQSVAFWCNPISGHATLYWYQQILGQGPKLLIQFQNNGVVDDSQLPKDRFSAERLKGVDSTLKIQPAKLEDSAVYLCASSLDNRLAGGTTDTQYFGPGTRLTVL.